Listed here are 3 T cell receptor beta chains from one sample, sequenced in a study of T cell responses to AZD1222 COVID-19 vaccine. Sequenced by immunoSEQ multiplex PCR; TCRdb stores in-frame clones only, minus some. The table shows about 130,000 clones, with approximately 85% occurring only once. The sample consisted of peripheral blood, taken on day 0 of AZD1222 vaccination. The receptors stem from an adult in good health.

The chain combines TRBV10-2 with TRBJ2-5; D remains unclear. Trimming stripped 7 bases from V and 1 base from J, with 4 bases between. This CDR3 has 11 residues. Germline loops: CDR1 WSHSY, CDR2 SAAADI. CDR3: CASKVQETQYF. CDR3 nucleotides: TGCGCCAGCAAGGTCCAAGAGACCCAGTACTTC.

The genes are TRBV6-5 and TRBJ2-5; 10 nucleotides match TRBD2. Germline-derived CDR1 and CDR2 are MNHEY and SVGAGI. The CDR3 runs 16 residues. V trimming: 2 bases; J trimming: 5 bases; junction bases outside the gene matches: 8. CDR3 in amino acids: CASSYGLAGEGETQYF. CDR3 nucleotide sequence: TGTGCCAGCAGTTACGGGCTAGCGGGAGAGGGCGAGACCCAGTACTTC.

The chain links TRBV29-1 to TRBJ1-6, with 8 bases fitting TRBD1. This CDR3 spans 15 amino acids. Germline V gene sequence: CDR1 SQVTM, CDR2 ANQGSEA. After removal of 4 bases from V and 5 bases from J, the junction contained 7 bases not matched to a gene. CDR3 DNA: TGCAGCGTTGCCCTGACAGGGGCCGATAATTCACCCCTCCACTTT. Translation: CSVALTGADNSPLHF.